Below, 28 T cell receptor beta chains from the same sample are listed, as sequenced in a study of T cells in Graves' hyperthyroidism and ophthalmopathy. Amplified regions were TCR beta CDR3 sequences from RNA transcripts. Researchers ran a first-round RT-PCR on the TCR CDR3 using the HTBI primer set. TCRdb re-analysed the multiplex PCR reads in MiXCR, keeping a single row per CDR3 protein. The table has 500,000 or so distinct CDR3 sequences, about 16% seen once. The specimen was blood. The receptor set was obtained from a woman aged 30 to 39 with Graves' ophthalmopathy.

The rearrangement links TRBV7-2 to TRBJ2-7; D remains unclear. This CDR3 comprises 14 residues. Trimming removed 4 bases from V and 0 bases from J, with 10 bases in between. Germline V gene sequence: CDR1 SGHTA, CDR2 FQGNSA. CDR3 sequence: CASSYPRNSYEQYF. The DNA of the CDR3 is TGTGCCAGCAGCTACCCCAGGAACTCCTACGAGCAGTACTTC.

The V and J genes are TRBV28 and TRBJ1-1, with D hard to call. The CDR3 consists of 14 residues. The V and J ends lost 2 bases and 4 bases respectively, with 11 bases between them. In germline, CDR1 is MDHEN, CDR2 SYDVKM. CDR3 sequence reads: CASSLGPTGTEAFF. CDR3 coding DNA: TGTGCCAGCAGTTTAGGACCCACGGGCACTGAAGCTTTCTTT. The full variable domain, in which reference TRBV28 and TRBJ1-1 provide the parts outside the CDR3, is DVKVTQSSRYLVKRTGEKVFLECVQDMDHENMFWYRQDPGLGLRLIYFSYDVKMKEKGDIPEGYSVSREKKERFSLILESASTNQTSMYLCASSLGPTGTEAFFGQGTRLTVV.

The chain links TRBV5-5 to TRBJ1-5; D ambiguous. The CDR3 is 16 amino acids. Per germline, CDR1 SGHKS and CDR2 YYEKEE (reference sequence). The V end lost 0 bases, the J end lost 2 bases, and 12 bases lay between the germline ends. This CDR3 is CASSLEVPGGNQPQHF. CDR3 DNA: TGTGCCAGCAGCTTGGAAGTCCCCGGGGGCAATCAGCCCCAGCATTTT.

Only a few counts were recorded for this clonotype. The chain joins TRBV6-2 or TRBV6-3 to TRBJ2-1, with TRBD2 matching 9 bases. This CDR3 is built from 16 residues. J lost 4 bases, V lost 2 bases, and 6 bases had no gene match. Germline V gene lookup returns CDR1 MNHEY and CDR2 SVGEGT. CDR3 protein: CASSYVSTSGYNEQFF. CDR3 DNA sequence: TGTGCCAGCAGTTACGTTTCAACTAGCGGGTACAATGAGCAGTTCTTC.

This clonotype was detected only once. The chain joins TRBV28 to TRBJ2-1, with unresolved D. The CDR3 is made up of 15 amino acids. The germline V gene has CDR1 MDHEN and CDR2 SYDVKM. V lost 2 bases, J lost 6 bases, and 14 bases lay in between. CDR3 protein: CASSLQPGPSNEQFF. CDR3 DNA sequence: TGTGCCAGCAGTTTACAACCCGGGCCGTCCAATGAGCAGTTCTTC.

This clonotype was picked up many times. The rearrangement uses TRBV9 and TRBJ2-5; 7 bases are a match to TRBD1. V gave up 4 bases and J gave up 2 bases; unmatched junction bases: 5. CDR1 SGDLS and CDR2 YYNGEE come from the germline V gene. The CDR3 has 14 residues. CDR3 coding DNA: TGTGCCAGCAGCACGGGGACAGAACAAGAGACCCAGTACTTC. Amino acid sequence: CASSTGTEQETQYF.

The J gene is TRBJ2-1, the V gene TRBV4-3, with TRBD2 identical over 7 bases. The V gene end was trimmed by 0 bases and the J gene end by 7 bases; junction bases not matched to a gene: 9. This CDR3 contains 16 residues. CDR1 is LGHNA and CDR2 is YSLEER in the germline V gene. The DNA for the CDR3 is TGCGCCAGCAGCCAAGATCTCGGGGCTAGCGGTAATGAGCAGTTCTTC. It yields the protein CASSQDLGASGNEQFF.

The chain carries TRBV27 and TRBJ2-3; D is perhaps TRBD2 (6 bases). This CDR3 spans 16 amino acids. Trimming left V 6 bases short and J 4 bases short, with 20 bases between. The V gene's germline CDR1 is MNHEY and CDR2 SMNVEV (reference sequence). CDR3 bases: TGTGCCAGCAGGCTCCGAATGGGGGGTATCCCAGATACGCAGTATTTT. Its protein is CASRLRMGGIPDTQYF.

V gene TRBV6-1 combines with J gene TRBJ1-5; 9 nucleotides agree with TRBD1. Germline V gene data show CDR1 as MNHNS and CDR2 as SASEGT. Losses at the gene ends were 5 bases for V and 1 base for J; bases not matched to a gene: 9. This CDR3 is 17 amino acids long. The CDR3 DNA is TGTGCCAGCAGTCTTAATTTGGACAGGGGAAGCAATCAGCCCCAGCATTTT. This translates into CASSLNLDRGSNQPQHF.

This clonotype was counted many times. The CDR3 DNA follows: TGTGCCAGCAGTTTCGGACAATACGAGCAGTACTTC. It yields the protein CASSFGQYEQYF. The V call is TRBV28, the J call TRBJ2-7; perhaps TRBD1 as D (5 bases). The CDR3 runs 12 residues. The V gene's germline CDR1 is MDHEN and CDR2 SYDVKM. Trimming stripped 3 bases from V and 4 bases from J, with 7 bases between. Filled out from reference TRBV28 and TRBJ2-7, the complete variable domain reads DVKVTQSSRYLVKRTGEKVFLECVQDMDHENMFWYRQDPGLGLRLIYFSYDVKMKEKGDIPEGYSVSREKKERFSLILESASTNQTSMYLCASSFGQYEQYFGPGTRLTVT.

The sample holds a few counts of this clonotype. V gene TRBV4-2 combines with J gene TRBJ1-6, with D maybe TRBD1 (6 bases). The CDR3 consists of 15 residues. V gave up 4 bases and J gave up 2 bases, with 9 bases separating them. The germline V gene encodes CDR1 LGHNA and CDR2 YNFKEQ. CDR3 nucleotide sequence: TGTGCCAGCAGCCGGAGACAGGCCTATAATTCACCCCTCCACTTT. Translated: CASSRRQAYNSPLHF.

This clonotype was detected ten times or more. This chain links TRBV12-3 or TRBV12-4 with TRBJ2-1; D perhaps matches TRBD2 (5 bases). V was clipped by 6 bases and J by 3 bases, with 9 bases between them. The CDR3 is 13 residues long. CDR3 residues: CASRADVYNEQFF. CDR3 DNA: TGTGCCAGCAGAGCGGACGTCTACAATGAGCAGTTCTTC.

This clonotype was counted at least ten times. The V and J genes are TRBV10-3 and TRBJ2-1, with D unresolved. V was shortened by 3 bases and J by 5 bases, with 17 bases between the two germline ends. There are 16 residues in the CDR3. CDR1 and CDR2 from the germline V gene are ENHRY and SYGVKD. The CDR3 sequence is CAISELLYPPNNEQFF. The CDR3 region has the DNA TGTGCCATCAGTGAACTACTTTACCCCCCCAACAATGAGCAGTTCTTC.

The chain links TRBV7-9 to TRBJ1-5; TRBD1 matches at 7 bases. Germline V gene data show CDR1 as SEHNR and CDR2 as FQNEAQ (reference sequence). The CDR3 is 17 amino acids. V lost 1 base and J lost 0; bases outside the gene matches: 6. CDR3 in DNA: TGTGCCAGCAGCTTAGTAGGGACAGCAAATAGCAATCAGCCCCAGCATTTT. Translating gives CASSLVGTANSNQPQHF. The full variable domain, with the rest looked up from reference TRBV7-9 and TRBJ1-5, is DTGVSQNPRHKITKRGQNVTFRCDPISEHNRLYWYRQTLGQGPEFLTYFQNEAQLEKSRLLSDRFSAERPKGSFSTLEIQRTEQGDSAMYLCASSLVGTANSNQPQHFGDGTRLSIL.

This clonotype was counted ten times or more. The J gene is TRBJ2-3, the V gene TRBV28, with D hard to call. The CDR3 contains 12 residues. Germline assignment: CDR1 MDHEN and CDR2 SYDVKM. Deletions cut 3 bases from V and 2 bases from J, with 3 bases between. The CDR3 bases are TGTGCCAGCAGTTTGGACACAGATACGCAGTATTTT. Encoded protein: CASSLDTDTQYF.

This clonotype was counted many times. CDR3 bases: TGCAGTGCTAGCACCGATAAAGGGACTAGCGGGAGGTACGAGCAGTACTTC. This gives the protein CSASTDKGTSGRYEQYF. The chain recombines TRBV20-1 with TRBJ2-7; 15 bases line up with TRBD2. The CDR3 runs 17 residues. Germline CDR1 is DFQATT and CDR2 is SNEGSKA (reference sequence). J lost 4 bases, V lost 3 bases, and 10 bases had no gene match.

This clonotype appeared many times. J is TRBJ2-7 and V is TRBV28; weak D call: TRBD2 (6 bases). The ends were cut back, 2 bases at V and 3 bases at J, with 8 bases in the middle. Per the germline V gene, CDR1 is MDHEN and CDR2 is SYDVKM. The CDR3 is made up of 13 amino acids. The CDR3: CASSLDGGYEQYF. The CDR3 DNA reads TGTGCCAGCAGTTTAGACGGGGGCTACGAGCAGTACTTC.

This clonotype was detected ten times or more. The chain uses TRBV12-3 or TRBV12-4 and TRBJ1-5; 8 bases are a match to TRBD1. The trim removed 5 bases at V and 3 bases at J, leaving 3 bases unmatched. This CDR3 is 14 amino acids long. CDR3 nucleotide sequence: TGTGCCAGCAGTGAACAGGGGGTCAATCAGCCCCAGCATTTT. Its protein is CASSEQGVNQPQHF.

This clonotype turned up a few times. This sequence joins TRBV4-3 and TRBJ1-3; D unclear. Trimming stripped 0 bases from V and 0 bases from J, with 9 bases between. The CDR3 has 16 amino acids. Germline CDR1 reads LGHNA; CDR2 reads YSLEER. Written as DNA, the CDR3 is TGCGCCAGCAGCCAAGATGGTGGAACCTCTGGAAACACCATATATTTT. As protein: CASSQDGGTSGNTIYF.

The V and J genes are TRBV7-9 and TRBJ2-5, with 9 nucleotides matching TRBD2. Germline V lookup: CDR1 SEHNR, CDR2 FQNEAQ (reference sequence). The CDR3 sequence is 17 residues long. Trimming removed 3 bases from V and 4 bases from J; junction bases left unmatched: 12. Here the CDR3 reads CASSLYTFSGRPETQYF. CDR3 coding DNA: TGTGCCAGCAGCTTGTACACTTTTAGCGGGAGACCAGAGACCCAGTACTTC.

At least ten counts were recorded for this clonotype. The rearrangement links TRBV5-1 to TRBJ2-1; D ambiguous. The CDR3 spans 14 residues. V shed 0 bases and J shed 9 bases, with 13 bases lying between them. CDR1 SGHRS and CDR2 YFSETQ come from the germline V gene. The CDR3 bases are TGCGCCAGCAGCTTGGATCCCACACGGACTGAGCAGTTCTTC. It codes for CASSLDPTRTEQFF.

The table lists this clonotype with a few counts. The J gene is TRBJ2-3, the V gene TRBV13, with 16 bases aligning to TRBD2. The V and J ends lost 3 bases and 1 base, in that order; junction bases with no gene match: 7. CDR3 length equals 19 residues. Germline V gives CDR1 PRHDT, CDR2 FYEKMQ (reference sequence). This CDR3 is CASSFLGLAGGPGTDTQYF. As DNA, the CDR3 is TGTGCCAGCAGCTTTTTGGGACTAGCGGGAGGGCCGGGCACAGATACGCAGTATTTT.

This clonotype was detected many times. The chain is built from TRBV7-2 and TRBJ2-7; D possibly corresponds to TRBD1 (5 bases). Germline V lookup: CDR1 SGHTA, CDR2 FQGNSA. The CDR3 sequence is 13 residues long. V was trimmed by 1 base and J by 6 bases, leaving 10 bases between them. The CDR3 DNA reads TGTGCCAGCAGCTTAGGGCAGGGTCGCGAGCAGTACTTC. Protein sequence: CASSLGQGREQYF.

This clonotype was recorded at least ten times. V gene TRBV28 combines with J gene TRBJ1-1; D is undetermined. The germline V gene has CDR1 MDHEN and CDR2 SYDVKM. The CDR3 extends over 14 amino acids. The V end was cut by 4 bases, the J end by 4 bases, with 13 bases between. The DNA of the CDR3 is TGTGCCAGCAGTTCCAATGGCCTTGGCACTGAAGCTTTCTTT. The encoded protein is CASSSNGLGTEAFF. Drawing the rest from reference TRBV28 and TRBJ1-1, the complete variable domain is DVKVTQSSRYLVKRTGEKVFLECVQDMDHENMFWYRQDPGLGLRLIYFSYDVKMKEKGDIPEGYSVSREKKERFSLILESASTNQTSMYLCASSSNGLGTEAFFGQGTRLTVV.

Ten or more counts support this clonotype. This chain connects TRBV20-1 to TRBJ2-1, with D unclear. With 3 bases removed from V and 3 bases from J, the gap between germline ends came to 9 bases. Germline CDR1 reads DFQATT; CDR2 reads SNEGSKA (reference sequence). This CDR3 has 13 amino acids. CDR3 sequence: CSASFSNYNEQFF. CDR3 in DNA: TGCAGTGCTAGTTTTTCTAACTACAATGAGCAGTTCTTC.

The chain is built from TRBV7-9 and TRBJ2-5, with 12 bases matching TRBD2. Germline loops: CDR1 SEHNR, CDR2 FQNEAQ (reference sequence). The CDR3 sequence is 15 residues long. The V and J ends lost 5 bases and 4 bases, in that order; junction bases with no gene match: 5. The CDR3 nucleotides are TGTGCCAGCAGCGACCCGGGACTAGCGGGAGAGACCCAGTACTTC. Translating it yields CASSDPGLAGETQYF.

There are many counts of this clonotype. This chain links TRBV3-1 with TRBJ1-4, with TRBD1 as a possible D gene (6 bases). Deletions cut 1 base from V and 10 bases from J, with 16 bases between. The CDR3 sequence is 15 residues long. Germline CDR1 LGHDT, CDR2 YNNKEL (reference sequence). The CDR3 DNA reads TGTGCCAGCAGCCAAGTCCTCACAGGGATTGGAAAACTGTTTTTT. Residues: CASSQVLTGIGKLFF.

Comment on this clonotype: Possible read error: a much larger clone is one base away. V and J are TRBV7-3 and TRBJ2-1; 7 bases map to TRBD2. Per the germline V gene, CDR1 is SGHTA and CDR2 is FQGTGA. The CDR3 contains 14 residues. CDR3 loop: CASSLIGGNNEQSF. CDR3 sequence (DNA): TGTGCCAGCAGCTTAATCGGGGGGAACAATGAGCAGTCCTTC.